This T cell receptor (beta chain) was sequenced in a study of T cell responses to AZD1222 COVID-19 vaccine. The assay was immunoSEQ multiplex PCR, and TCRdb's table has in-frame clones only and misses some. Among some 99,000 clones listed, about 88% were seen once. In the case of this clone: Its antigen is unknown.

V lost 2 bases and J lost 2, with 17 bases in between. Germline assignment: CDR1 PRHDT and CDR2 FYEKMQ (reference sequence). The CDR3 totals 17 residues. General study findings and limits: Donor demographics were predominantly white British with a female majority; clonal diversity may be underestimated. At baseline, seropositivity was found in only five or six AZD1222 recipients. Vaccine-associated CD4 TCRs spanned spike, dominant at 160-218 and 743-854.

This clonotype was sampled from an adult who received the AZD1222 COVID-19 vaccine. This rearrangement joins TRBV13 to TRBJ2-3; D call uncertain. The sample here was peripheral blood, taken 28 days after the second AZD1222 dose. The CDR3 DNA reads TGTGCCAGCAGCTTACGTGCATGGACCGCCGTCACAGATACGCAGTATTTT. Translated, it gives CASSLRAWTAVTDTQYF.